Each of the 30 T cell receptor beta chains below was sequenced from the same sample in a study of blood T cell repertoires in COVID-19. Sequencing used immunoSEQ multiplex PCR; TCRdb keeps in-frame clones, though not all of them. This table has approximately 170,000 clones, around 85% appearing once. The source material was peripheral blood. These receptors all come from a man older than 75 with COVID-19, enrolled during active disease.

This clone was detected once. The chain carries TRBV5-1 and TRBJ1-2; D uncertain. CDR1 is SGHRS and CDR2 is YFSETQ in the germline V gene. This CDR3 is 12 amino acids long. Trimming left V 0 bases short and J 10 bases short, with 10 bases between. CDR3 DNA: TGCGCCAGCAGCTTGGTGTCCGGGGACTACACCTTC. Amino acid sequence: CASSLVSGDYTF.

There are a few counts of this clone. V is TRBV7-3 and J is TRBJ2-1; 8 bases line up with TRBD1. Germline values: CDR1 SGHTA, CDR2 FQGTGA. The CDR3 consists of 13 residues. With V trimmed by 5 bases and J by 6 bases, 3 bases remained unmatched. In DNA form, the CDR3 reads TGTGCCAGCAGCGCTACAGGGGGCAATGAGCAGTTCTTC. Encoded protein: CASSATGGNEQFF.

The J gene is TRBJ1-2, the V gene TRBV4-1; a weak D match, TRBD1 (5 bases). CDR1 and CDR2 (germline): MGHRA, YSYEKL. This CDR3 is built from 14 residues. Trimming stripped 0 bases from V and 0 bases from J, with 5 bases between. CDR3 DNA: TGCGCCAGCAGCCAAGAGACAGCTAACTATGGCTACACCTTC. Its translation is CASSQETANYGYTF.

The V and J genes are TRBV25-1 and TRBJ1-2; tentatively, D is TRBD1 (5 bases). V was shortened by 4 bases and J by 0 bases, with 12 bases between the two germline ends. In germline, CDR1 is MGHDK, CDR2 SYGVNS. There are 15 residues in the CDR3. Here the CDR3 reads CASSGRDVANYGYTF. CDR3 coding DNA: TGTGCCAGCAGTGGGAGGGACGTAGCTAACTATGGCTACACCTTC.

Only one count was recorded for this clone. J is TRBJ2-1 and V is TRBV28; D unresolved. This CDR3 comprises 13 residues. Trimming took off 8 bases at V and 0 bases at J, with 8 bases between the two ends. The germline V gene has CDR1 MDHEN and CDR2 SYDVKM. The DNA for the CDR3 is TGTGCCAGCCGGTTTAGCTCCTACAATGAGCAGTTCTTC. It encodes CASRFSSYNEQFF.

The chain links TRBV6-5 to TRBJ1-1; 11 nucleotides line up with TRBD1. Losses at the gene ends were 6 bases for V and 4 bases for J; bases not matched to a gene: 7. Germline-derived CDR1 and CDR2 are MNHEY and SVGAGI. This CDR3 is 15 amino acids long. The CDR3 here is CASRGTGTGGTEAFF. DNA for the CDR3: TGTGCCAGCAGGGGCACCGGGACAGGGGGCACTGAAGCTTTCTTT.

V usage is TRBV9 and J usage is TRBJ2-7; 9 positions agree with TRBD1. V gave up 4 bases and J gave up 3 bases; unmatched junction bases: 14. This CDR3 region has 17 residues. The germline gives CDR1 SGDLS, CDR2 YYNGEE. CDR3 DNA: TGTGCCAGCAGCCTTGCACCTACAGGGGGCGCAGGCTACGAGCAGTACTTC. Its protein is CASSLAPTGGAGYEQYF.

The rearrangement links TRBV3-1 (or the pseudogene TRBV3-2) to TRBJ1-2; D gene ambiguous. Germline V gene lookup returns CDR1 LGHDT and CDR2 YNNKEL (reference sequence). There are 15 residues in the CDR3. Trimming removed 0 bases at V and 4 bases at J, with 12 bases between. In DNA, the CDR3 is TGTGCCAGCAGCCAAGATACCTCGTCGAGCTATGGCTACACCTTC. Amino acids: CASSQDTSSSYGYTF.

This clone is a singleton in its sample. This rearrangement joins TRBV19 to TRBJ2-7; D is possibly TRBD2 (5 bases). V was shortened by 3 bases and J by 0 bases, with 12 bases between the two germline ends. This CDR3 is built from 15 residues. Per germline, CDR1 LNHDA and CDR2 SQIVND (reference sequence). CDR3 loop: CASSILRGNSYEQYF. The DNA of the CDR3 is TGTGCCAGTAGTATTCTAAGAGGGAACTCCTACGAGCAGTACTTC. The full variable domain, its missing parts supplied by reference TRBV19 and TRBJ2-7, is DGGITQSPKYLFRKEGQNVTLSCEQNLNHDAMYWYRQDPGQGLRLIYYSQIVNDFQKGDIAEGYSVSREKKESFPLTVTSAQKNPTAFYLCASSILRGNSYEQYFGPGTRLTVT.

The CDR3 is CASTPRGGNYGYTF. CDR3 sequence (DNA): TGTGCCAGCACCCCCCGGGGGGGGAACTATGGCTACACCTTC. The chain is built from TRBV27 and TRBJ1-2; possible D gene TRBD1, 5 bases. The CDR3 has 14 amino acids. Trimming took 7 bases from V and 2 from J, leaving 14 bases between them. CDR1 is MNHEY, CDR2 SMNVEV, per germline (reference sequence).

The chain recombines TRBV12-5 with TRBJ2-1; D not certain. The CDR3 is made up of 14 amino acids. Trimming left V 7 bases short and J 0 bases short, with 10 bases between. Germline V gives CDR1 LGHNT, CDR2 FRNRAP. The CDR3 is CASANTFSYNEQFF. CDR3 nucleotides: TGTGCTAGTGCCAATACATTCTCCTACAATGAGCAGTTCTTC.

V and J are TRBV7-9 and TRBJ1-6, with D perhaps matching TRBD1 (5 bases). The germline CDR1 and CDR2 sequences are SEHNR and FQNEAQ (reference sequence). Trimming stripped 5 bases from V and 8 bases from J, with 10 bases between. The CDR3 consists of 13 residues. CDR3 loop: CASSPRGDSPLHF. The CDR3 bases are TGTGCCAGCAGCCCCCGGGGGGATTCACCCCTCCACTTT.

This sequence joins TRBV9 and TRBJ2-3; TRBD2 matches 7 bases. Losses at the gene ends were 0 bases for V and 8 bases for J; bases not matched to a gene: 6. The CDR3 sequence is 14 residues long. Per the germline V gene, CDR1 is SGDLS and CDR2 is YYNGEE. DNA of the CDR3: TGTGCCAGCAGCGTAGACCCCTCGGGGGGTACGCAGTATTTT. This encodes CASSVDPSGGTQYF. Full variable domain (outside the CDR3, taken from reference TRBV9 and TRBJ2-3): DSGVTQTPKHLITATGQRVTLRCSPRSGDLSVYWYQQSLDQGLQFLIQYYNGEERAKGNILERFSAQQFPDLHSELNLSSLELGDSALYFCASSVDPSGGTQYFGPGTRLTVL.

The CDR3 sequence is CASSSDRGLETQYF. In DNA form, the CDR3 reads TGTGCCAGCAGTTCGGACAGGGGGCTAGAGACCCAGTACTTC. V and J are TRBV21-1 and TRBJ2-5; the table calls TRBD1, which could not be checked here. TRBV21-1 represents a pseudogene. The CDR3 consists of 14 residues.

This clone was counted a few times. This chain links TRBV14 with TRBJ1-2; no clear D gene. V was shortened by 0 bases and J by 7 bases, with 9 bases between the two germline ends. The CDR3 totals 13 residues. Germline CDR1 reads SGHDN; CDR2 reads FVKESK. This chain's CDR3 is CASSQDFGVGYTF. The CDR3 region has the DNA TGTGCCAGCAGCCAAGATTTTGGAGTTGGCTACACCTTC.

The V gene is TRBV20-1, the J gene TRBJ1-2; tentative D call: TRBD1 (6 bases). There are 13 residues in the CDR3. Trimming took 6 bases from V and 5 from J, leaving 16 bases between them. Germline CDR1 is DFQATT and CDR2 is SNEGSKA (reference sequence). CDR3 sequence: CSASRGGWYGYTF. The CDR3 DNA follows: TGCAGTGCCAGTCGCGGGGGCTGGTATGGCTACACCTTC.

Here the CDR3 DNA reads TGCGCCAGCAGCTTAAAAGCGGGGGGGCCGGGGGAGCAGTACTTC. Its protein product is CASSLKAGGPGEQYF. The chain employs TRBV5-1 and TRBJ2-7; 10 positions match TRBD2. This CDR3 has 15 residues. The germline CDR1 and CDR2 sequences are SGHRS and YFSETQ. V lost 2 bases, J lost 7 bases, and 9 bases stayed unmatched. The full variable domain, with the rest looked up from reference TRBV5-1 and TRBJ2-7, is KAGVTQTPRYLIKTRGQQVTLSCSPISGHRSVSWYQQTPGQGLQFLFEYFSETQRNKGNFPGRFSGRQFSNSRSEMNVSTLELGDSALYLCASSLKAGGPGEQYFGPGTRLTVT.

This clone was seen a single time. The chain is built from TRBV19 and TRBJ1-4; possible D gene TRBD1, 5 bases. CDR1 and CDR2 from the germline V gene are LNHDA and SQIVND (reference sequence). Deletions cut 5 bases from V and 5 bases from J, with 12 bases between. This CDR3 has 14 residues. CDR3 sequence reads: CASSSPGWNEKLFF. The CDR3, as DNA: TGTGCCAGTAGTTCGCCAGGGTGGAATGAAAAACTGTTTTTT.

The genes are TRBV6-5 and TRBJ1-4; D is possibly TRBD1 (5 bases). Trimming stripped 5 bases from V and 6 bases from J, with 10 bases between. Germline V gene lookup returns CDR1 MNHEY and CDR2 SVGAGI. The CDR3 loop spans 13 amino acids. The CDR3 sequence: CASSRQGDEKLFF. CDR3 nucleotides: TGTGCCAGCAGTCGGCAGGGTGATGAAAAACTGTTTTTT.

This sequence joins TRBV5-1 and TRBJ2-7, with a possible D match to TRBD1 (5 bases). The length of the CDR3 is 14 residues. Deletions cut 1 base from V and 6 bases from J, with 14 bases between. CDR1 is SGHRS and CDR2 is YFSETQ in the germline V gene. The CDR3 sequence is CASSLSSGFREQYF. The CDR3 coding sequence is TGCGCCAGCAGCTTGAGTTCAGGGTTTCGCGAGCAGTACTTC. The complete variable domain, with remaining parts taken from reference TRBV5-1 and TRBJ2-7, reads KAGVTQTPRYLIKTRGQQVTLSCSPISGHRSVSWYQQTPGQGLQFLFEYFSETQRNKGNFPGRFSGRQFSNSRSEMNVSTLELGDSALYLCASSLSSGFREQYFGPGTRLTVT.

The chain couples TRBV3-1 (or the pseudogene TRBV3-2) to TRBJ2-7, with TRBD2 identical over 8 bases. Germline V gene sequence: CDR1 LGHDT, CDR2 YNNKEL (reference sequence). The CDR3 extends over 14 amino acids. V trimming: 3 bases; J trimming: 5 bases; junction bases outside the gene matches: 6. DNA of the CDR3: TGTGCCAGCAGCCAGGACGGGGGGGCCCACGAGCAGTACTTC. It translates to CASSQDGGAHEQYF.

Only a few counts were recorded for this clone. The V gene is TRBV6-1, the J gene TRBJ1-6; no firm D call. The CDR3 spans 15 residues. The V gene lost 3 bases and the J gene lost 3 bases, with 9 bases spanning the gap. Germline CDR1 is MNHNS and CDR2 is SASEGT. In DNA, the CDR3 is TGTGCCAGCAGTGAGAGGATAGGCTATAATTCACCCCTCCACTTT. It translates to CASSERIGYNSPLHF.

The chain uses TRBV13 and TRBJ2-3, with TRBD2 identical over 8 bases. This CDR3 has 15 residues. In germline, CDR1 is PRHDT, CDR2 FYEKMQ (reference sequence). The V gene end was trimmed by 4 bases and the J gene end by 1 base; junction bases not matched to a gene: 4. CDR3 nucleotide sequence: TGTGCCAGCAGCTACCGGGGGGGCCGCACAGATACGCAGTATTTT. It yields the protein CASSYRGGRTDTQYF.

The chain's CDR3 is CASSSQGGSNQPQHF. The CDR3 DNA reads TGTGCCAGTAGTAGCCAGGGTGGAAGCAATCAGCCCCAGCATTTT. The genes are TRBV19 and TRBJ1-5; D possibly corresponds to TRBD1 (5 bases). V dropped 4 bases and J dropped 1 base, with 11 bases sitting between them. CDR1 LNHDA and CDR2 SQIVND come from the germline V gene (reference sequence). This CDR3 comprises 15 residues.

V is TRBV7-2 and J is TRBJ1-2; D remains unclear. Germline-derived CDR1 and CDR2 are SGHTA and FQGNSA. CDR3 length: 15 residues. V lost 4 bases, J lost 2 bases, and 14 bases lay in between. Written as DNA, the CDR3 is TGTGCCAGCAGCTCGGGAGGATCGGTGAACTATGGCTACACCTTC. Encoded protein: CASSSGGSVNYGYTF.

The CDR3: CASNRGNEQFF. CDR3 DNA: TGTGCCAGTAATCGAGGAAATGAGCAGTTCTTC. The chain couples TRBV27 to TRBJ2-1; no clear D. The V and J ends lost 9 bases and 7 bases respectively, with 10 bases between them. From germline, CDR1 is MNHEY and CDR2 SMNVEV (reference sequence). This CDR3 is 11 amino acids long.

The chain combines TRBV18 with TRBJ1-2; D is possibly TRBD1 (5 bases). Germline V CDR1 and CDR2: KGHSH, LQKENI. The V and J ends lost 6 bases and 11 bases respectively, with 19 bases between them. CDR3 length: 13 residues. The CDR3 is CASSPDSSLGYTF. Written as DNA, the CDR3 is TGTGCCAGCTCCCCAGACAGCTCCCTGGGGTACACCTTC.

CDR3 sequence reads: CASSLDRVNSPLHF. Written as DNA, the CDR3 is TGCGCCAGCAGCCTGGACAGGGTAAATTCACCCCTCCACTTT. The V and J genes are TRBV5-1 and TRBJ1-6, with 8 bases identical to TRBD1. The CDR3 is 14 amino acids. Germline trimming cut 4 bases from V and 7 bases from J; bases unmatched to any gene: 4. The germline gives CDR1 SGHRS, CDR2 YFSETQ.

As to this clone: Compared with germline, one end of the junction differs, possibly owing to a read error. The rearrangement joins TRBV5-5 to TRBJ1-6; D ambiguous. The CDR3 contains 13 residues. CDR1 SGHKS and CDR2 YYEKEE come from the germline V gene (reference sequence). The CDR3 loop reads CASSSISNSPFHF. Here the CDR3 DNA reads TGTGCCAGCAGCTCCATCAGTAATTCACCCTTCCACTTT.

This clone was counted once. V usage is TRBV27 and J usage is TRBJ1-2; possibly TRBD1 for D (6 bases). This CDR3 comprises 15 residues. With 5 bases removed from V and 5 bases from J, the gap between germline ends came to 18 bases. Germline V gene sequence: CDR1 MNHEY, CDR2 SMNVEV (reference sequence). CDR3 nucleotides: TGTGCCAGCAGTGCCCTAACAGGGTCCTTTTATGGCTACACCTTC. Protein: CASSALTGSFYGYTF.